These 20 T cell receptor beta chains were sequenced from one sample in a study of identical twins. One entry per CDR3 protein results from TCRdb running MiXCR on the 5' RACE reads. The data hold about 200,000 distinct CDR3 sequences, with approximately 9% observed a single time. The sequenced sample was memory (CD45RO+) T cells sorted from blood. Every receptor here comes from a woman younger than 30 in good health.

The chain uses TRBV18 and TRBJ2-1; D is unresolved. The CDR3 totals 12 residues. The germline gives CDR1 KGHSH, CDR2 LQKENI. The V gene lost 3 bases and the J gene lost 8 bases, with 8 bases spanning the gap. CDR3 nucleotide sequence: TGTGCCAGCTCACCCGGACGGGATGAGCAGTTCTTC. Its protein is CASSPGRDEQFF.

The rearrangement links TRBV3-1 to TRBJ1-5; no reliable D call. Germline V gene lookup returns CDR1 LGHDT and CDR2 YNNKEL (reference sequence). This CDR3 comprises 13 residues. Trimming shortened V by 5 bases and J by 0 bases, and 5 bases separated the two germline ends. The CDR3 nucleotides are TGTGCCAGCAGCGAGAGTAGCAATCAGCCCCAGCATTTT. The encoded protein is CASSESSNQPQHF. The full variable domain, completed using reference TRBV3-1 and TRBJ1-5, is DTAVSQTPKYLVTQMGNDKSIKCEQNLGHDTMYWYKQDSKKFLKIMFSYNNKELIINETVPNRFSPKSPDKAHLNLHINSLELGDSAVYFCASSESSNQPQHFGDGTRLSIL.

This clonotype occurred a few times. The V call is TRBV12-3 or TRBV12-4, the J call TRBJ1-6, with a weak D call TRBD1 (5 bases). Deletions cut 10 bases from V and 7 bases from J, with 14 bases between. The CDR3 runs 13 residues. In DNA, the CDR3 is TGTGCCACTGAGGGACGGCTAAATTCACCCCTCCACTTT. Protein product: CATEGRLNSPLHF.

This clonotype showed up many times. The rearrangement links TRBV12-3 or TRBV12-4 to TRBJ2-4; 8 bases line up with TRBD1. J lost 7 bases, V lost 5 bases, and 7 bases had no gene match. The CDR3 sequence is 14 residues long. This CDR3 is CASSSGQGGNIQYF. The DNA of the CDR3 is TGTGCCAGCAGTAGCGGACAGGGAGGCAACATTCAGTACTTC.

This clonotype has more than one count but fewer than ten. The chain has TRBV12-3 or TRBV12-4 and TRBJ1-6; no clear D gene. CDR3 size: 13 residues. V lost 4 bases and J lost 7, with 8 bases in between. CDR3 amino acids: CASSYEWNSPLHF. CDR3 nucleotides: TGTGCCAGCAGTTACGAGTGGAATTCACCCCTCCACTTT.

This clonotype came up many times. The CDR3 DNA sequence: TGTGCCAGCAGCTTAACACAGGGAATCACAGATACGCAGTATTTT. This encodes CASSLTQGITDTQYF. This rearrangement joins TRBV7-8 to TRBJ2-3; the D gene is possibly TRBD1 (6 bases). Trimming removed 2 bases from V and 2 bases from J, with 11 bases in between. CDR1 is SGHVS, CDR2 FQNEAQ, per germline. The CDR3 extends over 15 amino acids. The full variable domain, with the rest looked up from reference TRBV7-8 and TRBJ2-3, is GAGVSQSPRYKVAKRGQDVALRCDPISGHVSLFWYQQALGQGPEFLTYFQNEAQLDKSGLPSDRFFAERPEGSVSTLKIQRTQQEDSAVYLCASSLTQGITDTQYFGPGTRLTVL.

The chain couples TRBV4-3 to TRBJ2-5; D is tentatively TRBD1 or TRBD2 (5 bases each). Trimming cost V 0 bases and J 9 bases, with 17 bases left between them. The CDR3 sequence is 15 residues long. From germline, CDR1 is LGHNA and CDR2 YSLEER. DNA of the CDR3: TGCGCCAGCAGCCAAGACGATGGCCCGATGGGGGCCCAGTACTTC. This gives the protein CASSQDDGPMGAQYF.

This clonotype has a handful of counts. V is TRBV7-3 and J is TRBJ2-1; 7 bases line up with TRBD1. The CDR3 runs to 15 residues. J was trimmed by 7 bases and V by 5 bases; bases with no gene match: 11. Germline loops: CDR1 SGHTA, CDR2 FQGTGA. The CDR3 DNA follows: TGTGCCAGCAGCACAAGGGGGACAGCCAATAATGAGCAGTTCTTC. Amino acids: CASSTRGTANNEQFF.

The chain uses TRBV7-9 and TRBJ2-1; no clear D. Between the trimmed V and J ends, which lost 5 bases and 6 bases, there was a span of 11 bases. The CDR3 is made up of 13 amino acids. Germline CDR1 is SEHNR and CDR2 is FQNEAQ (reference sequence). CDR3 residues: CASSPWVGNEQFF. The DNA of the CDR3 is TGTGCCAGCAGCCCCTGGGTGGGCAATGAGCAGTTCTTC.

The chain uses TRBV6-1 and TRBJ2-4; D is perhaps TRBD1 or TRBD2 (5 bases each). CDR1 and CDR2 (germline): MNHNS, SASEGT. The CDR3 consists of 17 residues. V gave up 6 bases and J gave up 3 bases, with 21 bases separating them. This CDR3 reads CASSSPPGRKGKNIQYF. The CDR3 nucleotides are TGTGCCAGCAGCTCCCCCCCGGGACGAAAAGGCAAAAACATTCAGTACTTC.

This clonotype was found a few times. The V and J genes are TRBV6-5 and TRBJ1-4; no definite D call. The CDR3 spans 13 residues. Trimming removed 2 bases from V and 10 bases from J, with 11 bases in between. CDR1 is MNHEY and CDR2 is SVGAGI in the germline V gene. Written as DNA, the CDR3 is TGTGCCAGCAGTTACGATAGTCGGGGAAAACTGTTTTTT. The encoded protein is CASSYDSRGKLFF.

This clonotype appeared a few times. J is TRBJ1-1 and V is TRBV5-1; D might be TRBD1 (6 bases). The CDR3 length is 15 residues. V lost 0 bases and J 3 bases, leaving 12 bases between the germline ends. Germline CDR1 SGHRS, CDR2 YFSETQ. The CDR3 loop is CASSLGPAGDTEAFF. Written as DNA, the CDR3 is TGCGCCAGCAGCTTGGGCCCGGCAGGGGACACTGAAGCTTTCTTT.

This clonotype was seen ten or more times. This chain uses TRBV6-2 or TRBV6-3 with TRBJ2-7; the D gene is possibly TRBD2 (5 bases). Germline V gives CDR1 MNHEY, CDR2 SVGEGT. The CDR3 runs to 13 residues. Trimming stripped 2 bases from V and 4 bases from J, with 9 bases between. CDR3: CASSYSRTYEQYF. The CDR3 DNA sequence: TGTGCCAGCAGTTACAGCAGGACTTACGAGCAGTACTTC.

A few counts support this clonotype. The chain joins TRBV7-9 to TRBJ2-2; D not resolved. The CDR3 is 16 residues long. Germline CDR1 is SEHNR and CDR2 is FQNEAQ (reference sequence). Between the trimmed V and J ends, which lost 5 bases and 6 bases, there was a span of 19 bases. CDR3 nucleotide sequence: TGTGCCAGCAGCCGAATCCTTCAACCTAGGTCCGGGGAGCTGTTTTTT. Translating it yields CASSRILQPRSGELFF. The full variable domain, rest sourced from reference TRBV7-9 and TRBJ2-2, is DTGVSQNPRHKITKRGQNVTFRCDPISEHNRLYWYRQTLGQGPEFLTYFQNEAQLEKSRLLSDRFSAERPKGSFSTLEIQRTEQGDSAMYLCASSRILQPRSGELFFGEGSRLTVL.

This clonotype came up many times. V and J are TRBV9 and TRBJ1-2; a possible D gene is TRBD1 (6 bases). CDR1 and CDR2 from the germline V gene are SGDLS and YYNGEE. Trimming took 2 bases from V and 4 from J, leaving 9 bases between them. The CDR3 is 13 amino acids. The chain's CDR3 is CASSVDSGYGYTF. The CDR3 DNA sequence: TGTGCCAGCAGCGTGGACAGTGGCTATGGCTACACCTTC.

The CDR3 region is CASSEEYNTEAFF. The CDR3 coding sequence is TGCGCCAGCAGTGAAGAGTATAACACTGAAGCTTTCTTT. The V and J genes are TRBV10-1 and TRBJ1-1, with no clear D. Germline assignment: CDR1 WNHNN and CDR2 SYGVQD (reference sequence). V was clipped by 3 bases and J by 2 bases, with 7 bases between them. The CDR3 is made up of 13 amino acids.

The chain couples TRBV5-1 to TRBJ2-6; tentative D call: TRBD2 (5 bases). Germline loops: CDR1 SGHRS, CDR2 YFSETQ. V was clipped by 3 bases and J by 0 bases, with 19 bases between them. CDR3 size: 19 residues. Written as DNA, the CDR3 is TGCGCCAGCAGCTCATACCCCGGGGTTCGATCCTCTGGGGCCAACGTCCTGACTTTC. Its protein product is CASSSYPGVRSSGANVLTF.

This clonotype was counted ten times or more. The CDR3, as DNA: TGTGCCAGCAGGACTAGCGGCTCCTACAATGAGCAGTTCTTC. Translated, it gives CASRTSGSYNEQFF. The chain uses TRBV12-3 or TRBV12-4 and TRBJ2-1; 9 bases are shared with TRBD2. V shed 6 bases and J 0 bases; nucleotides not matched to a gene: 0. This CDR3 spans 14 amino acids.

The chain is built from TRBV3-1 and TRBJ2-7; D gene uncertain. V was clipped by 4 bases and J by 6 bases, with 10 bases between them. The CDR3 is 12 amino acids. The V gene's germline CDR1 is LGHDT and CDR2 YNNKEL (reference sequence). The CDR3 DNA is TGTGCCAGCAGCCCCAGTTTTCGCGAGCAGTACTTC. It yields the protein CASSPSFREQYF.

This chain uses TRBV27 with TRBJ2-3; weak D call: TRBD2 (6 bases). Germline V gives CDR1 MNHEY, CDR2 SMNVEV (reference sequence). Trimming took 5 bases from V and 0 from J, leaving 21 bases between them. The CDR3 length is 18 residues. The CDR3 reads CASSRAPSIAASTDTQYF. CDR3 nucleotides: TGTGCCAGCAGTCGCGCCCCCTCGATAGCGGCCAGCACAGATACGCAGTATTTT.